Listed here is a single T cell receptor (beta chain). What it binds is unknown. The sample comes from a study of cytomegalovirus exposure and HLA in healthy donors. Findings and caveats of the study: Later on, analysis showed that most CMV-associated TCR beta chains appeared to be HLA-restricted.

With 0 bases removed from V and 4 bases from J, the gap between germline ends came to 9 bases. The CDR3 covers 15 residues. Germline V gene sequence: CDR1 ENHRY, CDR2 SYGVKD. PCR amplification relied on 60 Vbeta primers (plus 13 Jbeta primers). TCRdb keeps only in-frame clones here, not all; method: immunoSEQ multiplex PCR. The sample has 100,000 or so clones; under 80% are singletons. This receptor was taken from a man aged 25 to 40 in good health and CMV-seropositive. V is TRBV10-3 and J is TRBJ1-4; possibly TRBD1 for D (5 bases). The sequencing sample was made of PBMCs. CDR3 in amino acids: CAISESGGVNEKLFF. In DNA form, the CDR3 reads TGTGCCATCAGTGAGTCGGGAGGGGTTAATGAAAAACTGTTTTTT.